The sequence of this T cell receptor beta chain was determined in a study of T cells in Graves' hyperthyroidism and ophthalmopathy. Background on the study: Peripheral blood draws took place at initial diagnosis, ahead of any treatment. General study results and limits: Model predictions of ophthalmopathy came a median 6.5 months before onset. Separating ophthalmopathy from stable hyperthyroidism was achieved by a 13 V-J model.

RNA transcripts gave rise to amplified TCR beta CDR3 regions. When the TCR CDR3 underwent first-round RT-PCR, the HTBI primer set was used. Via MiXCR, TCRdb re-called the multiplex PCR reads, giving one row per CDR3 protein. The repertoire holds 500,000 to 800,000 distinct CDR3 sequences, with 14% as singletons. This clonotype was seen a few times. Its matching antigen is unknown. The cohort's ophthalmopathy patients, a group with duration under 3 months, had a Clinical Activity Score of at least 3 and a NOSPECS grade of at least 4. Germline lookup yields CDR1 SGDLS and CDR2 YYNGEE. V lost 4 bases and J lost 5; bases outside the gene matches: 8. The CDR3 consists of 15 residues.

Source material: blood. The sequence derives from a woman in her forties or fifties with Graves' ophthalmopathy. V and J are TRBV9 and TRBJ1-5; 8 nucleotides match TRBD1. The CDR3 DNA sequence: TGTGCCAGCAGCACTGGACAGGGCGGTGATCAGCCCCAGCATTTT. It specifies CASSTGQGGDQPQHF. The full variable domain, completed using reference TRBV9 and TRBJ1-5, is DSGVTQTPKHLITATGQRVTLRCSPRSGDLSVYWYQQSLDQGLQFLIQYYNGEERAKGNILERFSAQQFPDLHSELNLSSLELGDSALYFCASSTGQGGDQPQHFGDGTRLSIL.